This entry features one TCR beta chain sequence. The data stem from a study of T cell changes during pregnancy in multiple sclerosis. The CDR3 has 17 residues. The V gene's germline CDR1 is SGHRS and CDR2 YFSETQ. The junction had 7 bases not matched to a gene; V was cut back by 0 bases and J by 2 bases. Data came from immunoSEQ multiplex PCR; TCRdb stores just in-frame clones and leaves some out. This table has over 30,000 clones, around 90% appearing once. This chain uses TRBV5-1 with TRBJ1-2; 10 bases align to TRBD1. This TCR was recovered from a female donor with multiple sclerosis, enrolled in a pregnancy study. The sequencing used CD4+ T cells from peripheral blood mononuclear cells, collected in the third trimester of pregnancy. CDR3 sequence: CASSLDGQGVVNYGYTF. DNA of the CDR3: TGCGCCAGCAGCTTGGACGGACAGGGGGTTGTAAACTATGGCTACACCTTC. The whole variable domain, filled in from reference TRBV5-1 and TRBJ1-2, reads KAGVTQTPRYLIKTRGQQVTLSCSPISGHRSVSWYQQTPGQGLQFLFEYFSETQRNKGNFPGRFSGRQFSNSRSEMNVSTLELGDSALYLCASSLDGQGVVNYGYTFGSGTRLTVV.